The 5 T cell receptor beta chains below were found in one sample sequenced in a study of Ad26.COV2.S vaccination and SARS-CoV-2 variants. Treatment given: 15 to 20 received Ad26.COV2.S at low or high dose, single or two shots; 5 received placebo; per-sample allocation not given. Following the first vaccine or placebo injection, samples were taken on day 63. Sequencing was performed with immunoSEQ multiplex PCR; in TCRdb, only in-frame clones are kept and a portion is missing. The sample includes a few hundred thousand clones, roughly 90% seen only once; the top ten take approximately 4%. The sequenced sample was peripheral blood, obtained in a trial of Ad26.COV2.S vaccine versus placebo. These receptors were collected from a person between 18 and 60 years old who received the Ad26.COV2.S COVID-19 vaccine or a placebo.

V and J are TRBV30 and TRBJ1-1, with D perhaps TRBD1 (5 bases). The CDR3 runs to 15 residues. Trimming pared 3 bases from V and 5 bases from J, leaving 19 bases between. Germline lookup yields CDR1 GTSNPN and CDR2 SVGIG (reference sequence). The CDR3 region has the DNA TGTGCCTGGAGGTATCAGGGACGGAGGAGGACTGAAGCTTTCTTT. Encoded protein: CAWRYQGRRRTEAFF. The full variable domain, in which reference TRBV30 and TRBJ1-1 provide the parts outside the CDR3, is SQTIHQWPATLVQPVGSPLSLECTVEGTSNPNLYWYRQAAGRGLQLLFYSVGIGQISSEVPQNLSASRPQDRQFILSSKKLLLSDSGFYLCAWRYQGRRRTEAFFGQGTRLTVV.

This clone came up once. CDR3 residues: CALLVPSGNTIYF. The CDR3 DNA reads as TGTGCCCTCCTTGTTCCCTCTGGAAACACCATATATTTT. The V call is TRBV7-9, the J call TRBJ1-3; D uncertain. This CDR3 comprises 13 residues. Germline CDR1 reads SEHNR; CDR2 reads FQNEAQ (reference sequence). V lost 11 bases and J 0 bases, leaving 11 bases between the germline ends.

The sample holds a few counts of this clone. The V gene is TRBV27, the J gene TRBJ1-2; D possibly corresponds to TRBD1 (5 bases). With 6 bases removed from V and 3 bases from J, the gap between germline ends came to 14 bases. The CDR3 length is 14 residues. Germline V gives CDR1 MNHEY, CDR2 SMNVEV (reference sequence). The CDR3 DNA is TGTGCCAGCAGCTTTTCGCGGGGCCACTATGGCTACACCTTC. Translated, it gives CASSFSRGHYGYTF.

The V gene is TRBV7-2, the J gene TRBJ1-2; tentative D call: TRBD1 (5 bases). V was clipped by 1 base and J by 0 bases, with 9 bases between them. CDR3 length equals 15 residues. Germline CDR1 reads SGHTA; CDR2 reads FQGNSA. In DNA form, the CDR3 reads TGTGCCAGCAGCTTAGTCCTGGGGGCTAACTATGGCTACACCTTC. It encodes CASSLVLGANYGYTF.

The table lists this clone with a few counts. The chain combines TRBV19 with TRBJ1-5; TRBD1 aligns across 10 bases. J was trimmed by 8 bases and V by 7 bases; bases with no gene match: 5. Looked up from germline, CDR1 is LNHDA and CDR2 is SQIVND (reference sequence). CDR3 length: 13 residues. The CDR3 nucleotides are TGTGCCAGTACCGACAGGGGGCCGGAGCCCCAGCATTTT. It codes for CASTDRGPEPQHF.